This TCR beta chain was sequenced during a study of blood T cell repertoires in COVID-19. Across the study: T cells, B-cell-depleted T cells, or PBMCs supplied cDNA or gDNA.

This clone was found a few times. As handled by the study authors: Amplified reference gene primers provided the basis for estimating nucleated cell counts. Assay used: immunoSEQ multiplex PCR; TCRdb lists only in-frame clones, some missing. The DNA gave D and trimming, while V, J and clone size come from that table. The repertoire consists of 100,000 to 150,000 clones, with 87% occurring once and the leading ten covering under 30%. The V end was cut by 7 bases, the J end by 6 bases, with 19 bases between. CDR3 length equals 15 residues. Germline-derived CDR1 and CDR2 are LNHDA and SQIVND (reference sequence).

The clonotype was recovered from a woman between 70 and 85 years old with acute or convalescent COVID-19. Material for sequencing was peripheral blood. The chain employs TRBV19 and TRBJ1-5; possibly TRBD1 for D (6 bases). CDR3: CASTLETGRGQPQHF. The CDR3 nucleotides are TGTGCCAGTACCCTCGAGACAGGAAGGGGTCAGCCCCAGCATTTT.